Listed below are T cell receptor beta chains from one sample, sequenced in a study of cytomegalovirus exposure and HLA in healthy donors. The method was immunoSEQ multiplex PCR; TCRdb's version includes in-frame clones alone and lacks a portion of them. This table holds 150,000 to 180,000 clones, over 65% found once. The sample taken for sequencing was PBMCs. The source is a woman in her forties in good health and CMV-seronegative. Both conserved end residues are part of each CDR3. A D gene is named only where the DNA matches it firmly. A clone size is listed for some rows: how often the clone was seen (once, few, many), or a class if it is expanded.

V	D	size	J	length	CDR3	DNA
TRBV10-3	TRBD1	NA	TRBJ1-1	12	CAISGGEGAAFF	TGTGCCATCAGTGGGGGAGAGGGGGCAGCTTTCTTT
TRBV18	NA	few	TRBJ2-7	14	CASSPPSVPYEQYF	TGTGCCAGCTCACCACCGTCCGTCCCCTACGAGCAGTACTTC
TRBV7-9	TRBD2	NA	TRBJ2-7	17	CASSSIWSGGTGYEQYF	TGTGCCAGCAGCTCGATTTGGTCGGGAGGGACTGGGTACGAGCAGTACTTC
TRBV9	TRBD2	NA	TRBJ2-1	15	CASSVEAGGFNEQFF	TGTGCCAGCAGCGTAGAAGCGGGAGGCTTCAATGAGCAGTTCTTC
TRBV6-1	TRBD1	few	TRBJ1-1	14	CASSSRDRDTEAFF	TGTGCCAGCAGTTCCCGGGACAGGGACACTGAAGCTTTCTTT
TRBV18	TRBD1	NA	TRBJ1-2	12	CASSRDRDRLDF	TGTGCCAGCTCAAGGGACAGGGATCGGTTGGACTTC
TRBV12-5	TRBD2	once	TRBJ2-1	14	CASGPQRGYNEQFF	TGTGCTAGTGGCCCCCAGCGGGGGTACAATGAGCAGTTCTTC
TRBV19	NA	NA	TRBJ1-2	14	CASSPPGHNYGYTF	TGTGCCAGTAGTCCCCCGGGACATAACTATGGCTACACCTTC
TRBV30	NA	NA	TRBJ2-7	11	CAWSTSYEQYF	TGTGCCTGGAGTACCTCCTACGAGCAGTACTTC
TRBV27	TRBD2	NA	TRBJ2-2	17	CASSPSSGRAKVGELFF	TGTGCCAGCAGTCCGTCCAGCGGGAGGGCCAAGGTCGGGGAGCTGTTTTTT
TRBV28	NA	NA	TRBJ2-1	15	CASSLRGVVYNEQFF	TGTGCCAGCAGTTTGCGCGGGGTGGTCTACAATGAGCAGTTCTTC
TRBV2	NA	NA	TRBJ2-3	15	CASPPRGQSTDTQYF	TGTGCCAGCCCCCCTCGCGGACAGAGCACAGATACGCAGTATTTT
TRBV11-2	TRBD2	few	TRBJ2-1	13	CASTRTSYNEQFF	TGTGCCAGCACGCGGACTAGCTACAATGAGCAGTTCTTC
TRBV5-1	NA	once	TRBJ1-2	15	CASSLGAGTNYGYTF	TGCGCCAGCAGCTTGGGGGCAGGGACTAACTATGGCTACACCTTC
TRBV6-1	TRBD1	NA	TRBJ1-2	14	CASSEVGDRYGYTF	TGTGCCAGCAGTGAAGTCGGGGACAGATATGGCTACACCTTC
TRBV18	NA	NA	TRBJ2-2	15	CASSPPGQNTGELFF	TGTGCCAGCTCACCCCCGGGACAAAACACCGGGGAGCTGTTTTTT
TRBV5-6	NA	few	TRBJ2-7	13	CASRESGAQEQYF	TGTGCCAGCAGAGAGTCAGGGGCGCAGGAGCAGTACTTC
TRBV5-1	NA	NA	TRBJ1-4	14	CASSLGQGGEKLFF	TGCGCCAGCAGCTTGGGTCAGGGTGGGGAAAAACTGTTTTTT
TRBV19	TRBD1	NA	TRBJ1-2	15	CASRLARDRVYGYTF	TGTGCCAGTAGACTAGCCCGGGACAGGGTCTATGGCTACACCTTC
TRBV18	NA	NA	TRBJ2-3	16	CASSLFLGGAEDTQYF	TGTGCCAGCTCACTCTTTTTGGGGGGGGCCGAAGATACGCAGTATTTT
TRBV7-9	NA	once	TRBJ1-6	15	CASSLVQDRNSPLHF	TGTGCCAGCAGCTTAGTACAGGACAGAAATTCACCCCTCCACTTT
TRBV4-2	NA	NA	TRBJ1-1	17	CASSQDGLSKMNTEAFF	TGTGCCAGCAGCCAAGATGGTTTGAGCAAAATGAACACTGAAGCTTTCTTT
TRBV5-1	NA	NA	TRBJ1-2	16	CASSLVPGWENYGYTF	TGCGCCAGCAGCTTGGTTCCGGGTTGGGAGAACTATGGCTACACCTTC
TRBV29-1	NA	NA	TRBJ2-2	13	CSGLLGSIGELFF	TGCAGCGGACTCCTTGGGTCCATCGGGGAGCTGTTTTTT
TRBV15	TRBD1	few	TRBJ1-1	16	CATSRGGGTGGTEAFF	TGTGCCACCAGCAGAGGAGGGGGGACAGGGGGGACTGAAGCTTTCTTT
TRBV10-3	TRBD2	NA	TRBJ2-1	17	CAISESKGLAGVNEQFF	TGTGCCATCAGTGAGTCTAAGGGACTAGCGGGAGTGAATGAGCAGTTCTTC
TRBV6-5	TRBD1	NA	TRBJ1-1	15	CASRGGAGGFPEAFF	TGTGCCAGCAGGGGTGGGGCAGGGGGCTTTCCTGAAGCTTTCTTT
TRBV5-6	TRBD1	NA	TRBJ2-7	15	CASSAGQGPSYEQYF	TGTGCCAGCAGCGCGGGACAGGGCCCCTCCTACGAGCAGTACTTC
TRBV6-4	TRBD1	NA	TRBJ1-1	13	CASSGQGNTEAFF	TGTGCCAGCAGTGGACAGGGGAACACTGAAGCTTTCTTT
TRBV6-1	TRBD1	NA	TRBJ2-2	14	CASSLIRGSGELFF	TGTGCCAGCAGTCTAATCAGGGGGAGCGGGGAGCTGTTTTTT
TRBV19	NA	NA	TRBJ1-5	12	CASSRGDQPQHF	TGTGCCAGTAGTAGGGGGGATCAGCCCCAGCATTTT
TRBV4-2	NA	NA	TRBJ1-2	13	CASSQVRGGGYTF	TGTGCCAGCAGCCAAGTGAGAGGGGGTGGCTACACCTTC
TRBV5-1	TRBD1	NA	TRBJ1-2	13	CASCDREEEGYTF	TGCGCCAGCTGTGACAGGGAGGAGGAAGGCTACACCTTC
TRBV19	NA	NA	TRBJ1-1	13	CASRWNRDGEAFF	TGTGCCAGTAGATGGAACAGGGATGGTGAAGCTTTCTTT
TRBV6-6	NA	NA	TRBJ2-5	13	CASSPGDEETQYF	TGTGCCAGCAGCCCGGGAGACGAAGAGACCCAGTACTTC
TRBV6-5	TRBD1	few	TRBJ1-1	15	CASSYYRGGDTEAFF	TGTGCCAGCAGTTACTACAGGGGAGGAGACACTGAAGCTTTCTTT
TRBV5-6	NA	NA	TRBJ1-3	15	CASSPAPTGGNTIYF	TGTGCCAGCAGTCCGGCTCCGACGGGAGGAAACACCATATATTTT
TRBV7-9	TRBD1	NA	TRBJ1-2	16	CASSPGQRSTSYGYTF	TGTGCCAGCAGCCCGGGACAGAGATCAACGAGCTATGGCTACACCTTC
TRBV7-9	TRBD1	NA	TRBJ2-7	16	CASSTAGTGNTYEQYF	TGTGCCAGCAGCACTGCCGGGACAGGAAACACCTACGAGCAGTACTTC
TRBV19	NA	NA	TRBJ2-7	15	CASSIPQGLRHEQYF	TGTGCCAGTAGTATCCCTCAGGGTCTTAGGCACGAGCAGTACTTC
TRBV25-1	TRBD1	NA	TRBJ2-7	13	CASGDRARYEQYF	TGTGCCAGCGGGGACAGAGCCCGCTACGAGCAGTACTTC
TRBV7-6	NA	few	TRBJ2-1	15	CASSSDWSSYNEQFF	TGTGCCAGCAGCTCCGACTGGAGCTCCTACAATGAGCAGTTCTTC
TRBV2	NA	once	TRBJ1-5	15	CASSPRGGGNQPQHF	TGTGCCAGCTCACCGAGGGGAGGAGGCAATCAGCCCCAGCATTTT
TRBV5-1	TRBD1	few	TRBJ1-4	15	CASSLGGQTNEKLFF	TGCGCCAGCAGCTTGGGGGGACAGACAAATGAAAAACTGTTTTTT